This T cell receptor (beta chain) was observed in a study of T cell clones after liver transplantation. Profiling relied on immunoSEQ multiplex PCR, and the TCRdb table lists in-frame clones only, not all of them. The table has some 110,000 clones, roughly four fifths seen once. V was shortened by 0 bases and J by 0 bases, with 6 bases between the two germline ends. This CDR3 spans 14 amino acids. The germline V gene encodes CDR1 MNHEY and CDR2 SVGAGI. This receptor was identified in a human donor who received a liver transplant. This chain joins TRBV6-5 and TRBJ2-7; D ambiguous. This material consisted of CD4+ T cells from blood, taken before liver transplant. The CDR3 DNA sequence: TGTGCCAGCAGTTACTCGGCCGGCTCCTACGAGCAGTACTTC. Translating gives CASSYSAGSYEQYF.